This T cell receptor (beta chain) was profiled in a study of response to subunit inactivated influenza vaccine. This clonotype appeared many times. TCRdb called the RT-PCR reads again in MiXCR, with one record for every CDR3 protein. This sample has roughly 500,000 distinct CDR3 sequences, with approximately 16% found just once. V lost 5 bases to trimming and J lost 3 bases, with 8 bases between them. CDR1 SGHRS and CDR2 YFSETQ come from the germline V gene. The CDR3 is made up of 13 amino acids. The TCR originated in a man aged 50 to 69 who received an inactivated influenza vaccine. This chain joins TRBV5-1 and TRBJ2-2; D gene ambiguous. The sample here was CD4+ T cells sorted from PBMCs, taken 23 months after vaccination. The CDR3 DNA is TGCGCCAGCAGGGTCCTCTACACCGGGGAGCTGTTTTTT. It codes for CASRVLYTGELFF.